The 27 T cell receptor beta chains presented below share a single source sample, sequenced in a study of T cells after yellow fever vaccination. A single record per CDR3 protein comes from TCRdb applying MiXCR to the 5' RACE reads. Altogether 300,000 to 400,000 distinct CDR3 sequences are present, approximately 12% being singletons, with the ten largest covering more than 3%. This material consisted of CD4+ T cells sorted from PBMCs, taken 15 days after the yellow fever booster vaccination. The source is a young man who received the YFV17D yellow fever vaccine.

This clonotype was seen a few times. This sequence joins TRBV5-1 and TRBJ1-5, with D hard to call. The CDR3 spans 14 residues. V was cut by 8 bases and J by 4 bases, with 16 bases left in between. CDR1 is SGHRS and CDR2 is YFSETQ in the germline V gene. The CDR3 reads CASSRGGINQPQHF. CDR3 nucleotides: TGCGCCAGTAGCCGAGGCGGCATAAATCAGCCCCAGCATTTT.

This clonotype has more than one count but fewer than ten. In DNA form, the CDR3 reads TGTGCCAGCAGTTACTCGGTGCGGATCTATAATTCACCCCTCCACTTT. Protein product: CASSYSVRIYNSPLHF. The chain uses TRBV6-5 and TRBJ1-6; no clear D. CDR1 and CDR2 from the germline V gene are MNHEY and SVGAGI. The V gene lost 0 bases and the J gene lost 3 bases, with 9 bases spanning the gap. This CDR3 has 16 residues.

This clonotype was seen at least ten times. The chain joins TRBV5-1 to TRBJ2-3, with TRBD2 matching 11 bases. With V trimmed by 1 base and J by 9 bases, 16 bases remained unmatched. The V gene's germline CDR1 is SGHRS and CDR2 YFSETQ. CDR3 length equals 18 residues. The CDR3 protein is CASSLSPAVAGGPSTQYF. CDR3 sequence (DNA): TGCGCCAGCAGCTTGTCCCCTGCGGTAGCGGGGGGGCCAAGCACGCAGTATTTT.

CDR3 bases: TGCAGTGCACCTCCCCCGGCGGCACAAGAGACCCAGTACTTC. It is translated as CSAPPPAAQETQYF. J is TRBJ2-5 and V is TRBV20-1; D gene ambiguous. CDR1 and CDR2 from the germline V gene are DFQATT and SNEGSKA (reference sequence). This CDR3 is 14 amino acids long. The ends were cut back, 6 bases at V and 2 bases at J, with 16 bases in the middle.

This clonotype occurred a few times. V and J are TRBV6-5 and TRBJ1-3, with D perhaps TRBD1 (5 bases). Germline V CDR1 and CDR2: MNHEY, SVGAGI. Trimming left V 5 bases short and J 0 bases short, with 11 bases between. CDR3 length: 15 residues. The CDR3 here is CASSRDLNSGNTIYF. The CDR3, as DNA: TGTGCCAGCAGTCGGGACTTAAACTCTGGAAACACCATATATTTT.

This chain links TRBV27 with TRBJ2-7; D is perhaps TRBD1 or TRBD2 (6 bases each). Germline V gene sequence: CDR1 MNHEY, CDR2 SMNVEV (reference sequence). The V end was cut by 3 bases, the J end by 5 bases, with 20 bases between. The CDR3 contains 16 residues. The CDR3 reads CASSFIDTGAGNEQYF. CDR3 bases: TGTGCCAGCAGTTTCATCGATACGGGGGCAGGCAACGAGCAGTACTTC.

This clonotype was seen a few times. CDR3 sequence reads: CASRKQGNTEAFF. Written as DNA, the CDR3 is TGTGCCAGCAGGAAACAGGGTAACACTGAAGCTTTCTTT. The genes are TRBV6-2 or TRBV6-3 and TRBJ1-1, with D perhaps TRBD1 (6 bases). The V end was cut by 6 bases, the J end by 2 bases, with 10 bases between. CDR1 and CDR2 from the germline V gene are MNHEY and SVGEGT. There are 13 residues in the CDR3.

The chain carries TRBV5-1 and TRBJ2-5; perhaps TRBD2 as D (5 bases). Per germline, CDR1 SGHRS and CDR2 YFSETQ. Between the trimmed V and J ends, which lost 4 bases and 5 bases, there was a span of 12 bases. The CDR3 loop spans 13 amino acids. The CDR3 here is CASSQERVETQYF. CDR3 sequence (DNA): TGCGCCAGCAGCCAGGAGAGGGTGGAGACCCAGTACTTC.

The chain's CDR3 is CSARGTGGFLKANYGYTF. The CDR3 region has the DNA TGCAGTGCTAGAGGGACAGGGGGCTTCCTGAAGGCTAACTATGGCTACACCTTC. This rearrangement joins TRBV20-1 to TRBJ1-2; 11 bases fit TRBD1. The CDR3 has 18 residues. Germline V gene data show CDR1 as DFQATT and CDR2 as SNEGSKA (reference sequence). V was clipped by 1 base and J by 0 bases; unmatched bases: 10.

This clonotype was seen many times. V is TRBV12-3 or TRBV12-4 and J is TRBJ1-5; possibly TRBD1 for D (6 bases). The CDR3 extends over 16 amino acids. Trimming cost V 4 bases and J 7 bases, with 20 bases left between them. CDR3 DNA: TGTGCCAGCAGTTCCTCCGGGAAGGGGCAGGGGCAGCCCCAGCATTTT. It encodes CASSSSGKGQGQPQHF.

This chain connects TRBV10-1 to TRBJ1-1; no definite D call. V was shortened by 0 bases and J by 1 base, with 6 bases between the two germline ends. The CDR3 has 14 amino acids. Germline CDR1 reads WNHNN; CDR2 reads SYGVQD (reference sequence). CDR3 nucleotides: TGCGCCAGCAGTGAGTCGGCAGGGAACACTGAAGCTTTCTTT. Its protein is CASSESAGNTEAFF.

This clonotype has more than one count but fewer than ten. This sequence joins TRBV10-2 and TRBJ2-1, with 9 bases aligning to TRBD2. Germline-derived CDR1 and CDR2 are WSHSY and SAAADI. V lost 8 bases and J lost 1; bases outside the gene matches: 9. The CDR3 has 16 residues. The CDR3 nucleotides read TGCGCCAGCCTGCTGGTGCGGGGGGGTTCCTACAATGAGCAGTTCTTC. This codes for CASLLVRGGSYNEQFF.

The rearrangement uses TRBV30 and TRBJ1-2; a possible D gene is TRBD1 (6 bases). This CDR3 contains 13 residues. CDR1 and CDR2 from the germline V gene are GTSNPN and SVGIG (reference sequence). The V gene lost 0 bases and the J gene lost 5 bases, with 10 bases spanning the gap. This chain's CDR3 is CAWSVQGIYGYTF. DNA for the CDR3: TGTGCCTGGAGTGTACAGGGAATATATGGCTACACCTTC.

This clonotype was recorded a few times. The V gene is TRBV10-3, the J gene TRBJ1-2; D is perhaps TRBD1 (5 bases). The CDR3 is 17 amino acids. CDR1 and CDR2 (germline): ENHRY, SYGVKD. The V end was cut by 8 bases, the J end by 7 bases, with 29 bases between. For the CDR3, the DNA is TGTGCCATCTCGGACCACGAAGGGCCCTCCAGGGCACGTGGCTACACCTTC. The encoded protein is CAISDHEGPSRARGYTF.

This clonotype was observed many times. The chain links TRBV5-4 to TRBJ2-1, with 9 nucleotides matching TRBD1. Losses at the gene ends were 3 bases for V and 14 bases for J; bases not matched to a gene: 15. The CDR3 extends over 15 amino acids. Germline CDR1 and CDR2: SGHNT and YYREEE (reference sequence). CDR3 sequence (DNA): TGTGCCAGCAGCTACGACCGGGGACAGGGCTGGTCGGAGTTCTTC. This codes for CASSYDRGQGWSEFF.

There are a few counts of this clonotype. V usage is TRBV7-2 and J usage is TRBJ1-1; D call uncertain. The V gene's germline CDR1 is SGHTA and CDR2 FQGNSA. V was trimmed by 4 bases and J by 7 bases, leaving 13 bases between them. This CDR3 has 13 amino acids. The CDR3 coding sequence is TGTGCCAGCAGCTCCCTCTGGAACCTTGAAGCTTTCTTT. It yields the protein CASSSLWNLEAFF. The full variable domain, rest sourced from reference TRBV7-2 and TRBJ1-1, is GAGVSQSPSNKVTEKGKDVELRCDPISGHTALYWYRQSLGQGLEFLIYFQGNSAPDKSGLPSDRFSAERTGGSVSTLTIQRTQQEDSAVYLCASSSLWNLEAFFGQGTRLTVV.

This clonotype was seen at least ten times. The rearrangement links TRBV12-3 or TRBV12-4 to TRBJ1-2, with D possibly being TRBD1 (5 bases). The CDR3 has 12 amino acids. The germline V and J ends were trimmed by 8 bases and 4 bases, with 11 bases remaining between them. The CDR3 loop is CASLTGSYGYTF. The DNA for the CDR3 is TGTGCCAGCCTCACAGGCTCCTATGGCTACACCTTC.

The chain combines TRBV28 with TRBJ1-1, with no clear D. V lost 2 bases to trimming and J lost 8 bases, with 6 bases between them. CDR1 is MDHEN and CDR2 is SYDVKM in the germline V gene. This CDR3 has 11 residues. The CDR3 sequence is CASSLRQEAFF. CDR3 coding DNA: TGTGCCAGCAGTTTAAGGCAGGAAGCTTTCTTT.

This clonotype was recorded a few times. This sequence joins TRBV7-9 and TRBJ1-1, with D possibly TRBD1 on 6 matching bases. The CDR3 runs to 13 residues. V shed 5 bases and J shed 3 bases, with 10 bases lying between them. The germline V gene encodes CDR1 SEHNR and CDR2 FQNEAQ (reference sequence). This CDR3 reads CASSGNRDTEAFF. The CDR3 DNA reads TGTGCCAGCAGCGGCAACAGGGACACTGAAGCTTTCTTT.

This clonotype was detected only a few times. The V call is TRBV12-3 or TRBV12-4, the J call TRBJ2-7; D not certain. Trimming left V 3 bases short and J 6 bases short, with 9 bases between. This CDR3 spans 12 amino acids. The CDR3 DNA sequence: TGTGCCAGCAGTTTTAATACAGCCGAGCAGTACTTC. It is translated as CASSFNTAEQYF.

This clonotype was found a few times. The chain carries TRBV9 and TRBJ1-1; perhaps TRBD1 as D (6 bases). The CDR3 has 13 amino acids. The V and J ends lost 4 bases and 5 bases respectively, with 12 bases between them. Germline CDR1 is SGDLS and CDR2 is YYNGEE. CDR3 amino acids: CASSFGQRTEAFF. The CDR3 coding sequence is TGTGCCAGCAGCTTTGGACAGAGGACTGAAGCTTTCTTT.

This clonotype was observed at least ten times. The chain couples TRBV28 to TRBJ1-1; 9 bases fit TRBD1. The CDR3 extends over 12 amino acids. Germline trimming cut 5 bases from V and 12 bases from J; bases unmatched to any gene: 7. Germline V CDR1 and CDR2: MDHEN, SYDVKM. The CDR3 DNA follows: TGTGCCAGCAGTGGACCCGGGACAGGGTCTTTCTTT. Its translation: CASSGPGTGSFF.

This clonotype was counted many times. V gene TRBV20-1 combines with J gene TRBJ1-1; D not resolved. The V end lost 3 bases, the J end lost 0 bases, and 11 bases lay between the germline ends. The CDR3 totals 14 residues. Germline CDR1 and CDR2: DFQATT and SNEGSKA (reference sequence). CDR3 bases: TGCAGTGCTAGTGACGGATTCATGAACACTGAAGCTTTCTTT. It translates to CSASDGFMNTEAFF.

This clonotype was detected many times. CDR3 in DNA: TGTGCCAGCAGCTTTGCGCGGGGTAGCACAGATACGCAGTATTTT. Amino acids: CASSFARGSTDTQYF. V and J are TRBV7-2 and TRBJ2-3; tentative D call: TRBD2 (6 bases). CDR3 length: 15 residues. Germline V gene data show CDR1 as SGHTA and CDR2 as FQGNSA. V was pared by 3 bases and J by 0 bases, with 10 bases between.

In the case of this clonotype: A read error may produce the germline difference seen at one junction end. The chain links TRBV5-4 to TRBJ2-1; possible D gene TRBD2, 6 bases. The V gene's germline CDR1 is SGHNT and CDR2 YYREEE (reference sequence). There are 15 residues in the CDR3. The CDR3 sequence is CASRNTGTRINKQFF. The CDR3 DNA follows: TGTGCCAGCAGGAATACCGGGACTCGGATCAATAAGCAGTTCTTC. The full variable domain, with the rest looked up from reference TRBV5-4 and TRBJ2-1, is ETGVTQSPTHLIKTRGQQVTLRCSSQSGHNTVSWYQQALGQGPQFIFQYYREEENGRGNFPPRFSGLQFPNYSSELNVNALELDDSALYLCASRNTGTRINKQFFGPGTRLTVL.

The J gene is TRBJ1-5, the V gene TRBV7-2; 10 bases match TRBD1. Losses at the gene ends were 5 bases for V and 6 bases for J; bases not matched to a gene: 7. This CDR3 has 15 residues. Germline loops: CDR1 SGHTA, CDR2 FQGNSA. The CDR3 DNA reads TGTGCCAGCAGCATAGGACAGGGGGGGACTCAGCCCCAGCATTTT. Protein sequence: CASSIGQGGTQPQHF.

This clonotype has ten or more counts. The chain combines TRBV12-5 with TRBJ2-2; 8 bases align to TRBD1. V trimming: 3 bases; J trimming: 5 bases; junction bases outside the gene matches: 8. There are 16 residues in the CDR3. In germline, CDR1 is LGHNT, CDR2 FRNRAP. Here the CDR3 reads CASGFRAGGATGELFF. CDR3 DNA: TGTGCTAGTGGTTTTAGGGCAGGGGGCGCAACCGGGGAGCTGTTTTTT.